This is a list of T cell receptor beta chains from one sample in a study of identical twins. TCRdb called the 5' RACE reads again in MiXCR, with one record for every CDR3 protein. The table shows about 700,000 distinct CDR3 sequences, with around 6% occurring only once. The source material was naive T cells sorted from blood. All receptors derive from a man aged 18 to 30 in good health. Each CDR3 is given with its conserved first and last residue. D genes are given only for firm matches. Expanded clones are given a class, and other clones once, few, many or no size at all.

>.|TRBJ2-3|TRBV10-3|many
TGTGCCATCAGTGAGTCCTTGAGCACAGATACGCAGTATTTT
CAISESLSTDTQYF
>.|TRBJ2-1|TRBV7-2|many
TGTGCCAGCAGCTTAGCGTACCAGCGCTACAATGAGCAGTTCTTC
CASSLAYQRYNEQFF
>TRBD1|TRBJ2-7|TRBV5-1|many
TGCGCCAGCAGCTTGGGAGGACAGGCTTACTACGAGCAGTACTTC
CASSLGGQAYYEQYF
>.|TRBJ2-3|TRBV5-1|many
TGCGCCAGCAGCTTGGAAGGGCAGGGTTCGCGAAAGGAACGCACAGATACGCAGTATTTT
CASSLEGQGSRKERTDTQYF
>.|TRBJ2-3|TRBV29-1|many
TGCAGCGGGAGGAGGGGGCTGGGAGATACGCAGTATTTT
CSGRRGLGDTQYF
>TRBD1|TRBJ2-7|TRBV20-1|many
TGCAGTGCTAGAGTCGGGACAGTCTACGAGCAGTACTTC
CSARVGTVYEQYF
>.|TRBJ1-6|TRBV10-3|few
TGTGCCATCAGTGAGAGTAATTCACCCCTCCACTTT
CAISESNSPLHF
>.|TRBJ2-7|TRBV20-1|.
TGCAGTGCTATACCCCTTGATCGGCTAGCCTACGAGCAGTACTTC
CSAIPLDRLAYEQYF
>.|TRBJ2-1|TRBV30|few
TGTGCCTGCCAAACCCGGGACAATGAGCAGTTCTTC
CACQTRDNEQFF
>TRBD1|TRBJ1-1|TRBV5-1|few
TGCGCCAGCAGCCCGGGGAGGGGGCAGGATGAAGCTTTCTTT
CASSPGRGQDEAFF
>TRBD2|TRBJ2-3|TRBV9|many
TGTGCCAGCAGCCCCGGACTAGCGGGAGGGAACACAGATACGCAGTATTTT
CASSPGLAGGNTDTQYF
>TRBD1|TRBJ2-2|TRBV20-1|.
TGCAGTGCTCACGGGACAGAGAACACCGGGGAGCTGTTTTTT
CSAHGTENTGELFF
>.|TRBJ2-7|TRBV29-1|many
TGCAGCGTAAAGAGGGGCGAGCAGTACTTC
CSVKRGEQYF
>TRBD1|TRBJ1-3|TRBV29-1|many
TGCAGCGTCGAATGGGACAGCTCTGGAAACACCATATATTTT
CSVEWDSSGNTIYF
>TRBD2|TRBJ2-1|TRBV7-3|few
TGTGCCAGCAGCTCTCCGGGAGGGCCGGGCAATGAGCAGTTCTTC
CASSSPGGPGNEQFF
>.|TRBJ2-3|TRBV4-3|many
TGCGCCAGCAGCCAAGACCTGAGCGGGCGCACAGATACGCAGTATTTT
CASSQDLSGRTDTQYF
>.|TRBJ1-1|TRBV10-3|many
TGTGCCATCAGTGATACGGGACGGAGCACTGAAGCTTTCTTT
CAISDTGRSTEAFF
>.|TRBJ2-3|TRBV12-3/TRBV12-4|many
TGTGCCAGCAGTCCCTTTACGGGAAGCACAGATACGCAGTATTTT
CASSPFTGSTDTQYF
>.|TRBJ2-4|TRBV5-1|many
TGCGCCAGCAGCGCCGAAGGTATACAAGCCAAAAACATTCAGTACTTC
CASSAEGIQAKNIQYF
>.|TRBJ2-5|TRBV24-1|.
TGTGCCACCAGTGATTCGGACTTCCAAGAGACCCAGTACTTC
CATSDSDFQETQYF
>.|TRBJ2-4|TRBV25-1|.
TGTGCCAGCAGTGAAGGAGGATTGCCCAAAAACATTCAGTACTTC
CASSEGGLPKNIQYF
>.|TRBJ2-1|TRBV27|few
TGTGCCAGCAGTCCCAACGGGGTCAATGAGCAGTTCTTC
CASSPNGVNEQFF
>TRBD2|TRBJ2-5|TRBV29-1|few
TGCAGCGTTAAAGGAGCGGGGGTACAAGAGACCCAGTACTTC
CSVKGAGVQETQYF
>.|TRBJ2-1|TRBV10-3|few
TGTGCCATCAGGGGGAGCGCGCAATACAATGAGCAGTTCTTC
CAIRGSAQYNEQFF
>TRBD2|TRBJ2-7|TRBV27|.
TGTGCCAGCAGTTTATCGAAGAAGGCTAGCGGAGGAGGGATGCACGAGCAGTACTTC
CASSLSKKASGGGMHEQYF
>.|TRBJ1-5|TRBV4-1|.
TGCGCCAGCAGCCAAGATGCGGGGCCTCAGCCCCAGCATTTT
CASSQDAGPQPQHF
>TRBD1|TRBJ1-2|TRBV7-2|few
TGTGCCAGCAGCTCCCGGACAGGTTCAGCTAACTATGGCTACACCTTC
CASSSRTGSANYGYTF
>TRBD2|TRBJ2-7|TRBV5-1|many
TGCGCCAGCAGCTCCCCAGGACGGCCGGGACTAGCGTCCCACGAGCAGTACTTC
CASSSPGRPGLASHEQYF